Shown below are 5 T cell receptor beta chains from a single sample sequenced in a study of T cells in Graves' hyperthyroidism and ophthalmopathy. Authors of the study amplified TCR beta CDR3 regions from RNA transcripts. When the TCR CDR3 underwent first-round RT-PCR, the HTBI primer set was used. Via MiXCR, TCRdb re-called the multiplex PCR reads, giving one row per CDR3 protein. This sample yields around 420,000 distinct CDR3 sequences, of which roughly 13% are seen a single time; 5.3% belongs to the top ten. Sequencing was done on a sample of blood. Receptors were obtained from a woman aged 18-29 years with Graves' hyperthyroidism.

This clonotype appeared many times. The chain joins TRBV7-9 to TRBJ2-3, with 9 bases aligning to TRBD2. The germline CDR1 and CDR2 sequences are SEHNR and FQNEAQ (reference sequence). This CDR3 comprises 15 residues. Losses at the gene ends were 5 bases for V and 1 base for J; bases not matched to a gene: 4. Here the CDR3 DNA reads TGTGCCAGCAGCCCGACTAGCGGTGGCACAGATACGCAGTATTTT. It encodes CASSPTSGGTDTQYF. Drawing the rest from reference TRBV7-9 and TRBJ2-3, the complete variable domain is DTGVSQNPRHKITKRGQNVTFRCDPISEHNRLYWYRQTLGQGPEFLTYFQNEAQLEKSRLLSDRFSAERPKGSFSTLEIQRTEQGDSAMYLCASSPTSGGTDTQYFGPGTRLTVL.

The chain recombines TRBV5-4 with TRBJ2-1; TRBD2 agrees at 8 bases. The junction had 6 bases not matched to a gene; V was cut back by 0 bases and J by 7 bases. Germline loops: CDR1 SGHNT, CDR2 YYREEE (reference sequence). The CDR3 length is 15 residues. Written as DNA, the CDR3 is TGTGCCAGCAGCTTGGGCGGGAGGCCCTCTAATGAGCAGTTCTTC. It codes for CASSLGGRPSNEQFF.

This clonotype was seen repeatedly, ten times or more. The V and J genes are TRBV20-1 and TRBJ1-1; D gene ambiguous. Germline lookup yields CDR1 DFQATT and CDR2 SNEGSKA (reference sequence). The CDR3 contains 13 residues. Trimming took 6 bases from V and 3 from J, leaving 14 bases between them. The CDR3 DNA follows: TGCAGTGCAGGCAGAGGGAGGGACACTGAAGCTTTCTTT. Residues: CSAGRGRDTEAFF.

The chain joins TRBV15 to TRBJ2-2, with 7 bases lining up with TRBD1. The CDR3 length is 16 residues. With V trimmed by 2 bases and J by 4 bases, 7 bases remained unmatched. CDR1 and CDR2 from the germline V gene are LNHNV and YYDKDF (reference sequence). CDR3 in amino acids: CATSRNRDSPTGELFF. The DNA for the CDR3 is TGTGCCACCAGCAGAAACCGGGACAGCCCCACCGGGGAGCTGTTTTTT.

This clonotype came up many times. The V and J genes are TRBV28 and TRBJ2-7, with D maybe TRBD1 (5 bases). Germline V gene sequence: CDR1 MDHEN, CDR2 SYDVKM. V lost 3 bases, J lost 0 bases, and 9 bases lay in between. The CDR3 extends over 14 amino acids. This CDR3 is CASSFVDTSYEQYF. The CDR3 nucleotides read TGTGCCAGCAGTTTTGTGGACACCTCCTACGAGCAGTACTTC. The whole variable domain, filled in from reference TRBV28 and TRBJ2-7, reads DVKVTQSSRYLVKRTGEKVFLECVQDMDHENMFWYRQDPGLGLRLIYFSYDVKMKEKGDIPEGYSVSREKKERFSLILESASTNQTSMYLCASSFVDTSYEQYFGPGTRLTVT.